These 27 T cell receptor beta chains share one sample of origin, sequenced in a study of T-cell memory formation after mild COVID-19. TCRdb redid the calling of the 5' RACE reads with MiXCR, one entry per CDR3 protein. The sample has around 300,000 distinct CDR3 sequences; roughly 17% are singletons. Sequencing used PBMCs or a T cell subset sorted from them (not recorded which). The receptors shown here come from a man between 18 and 29 years old who had mild COVID-19 (a few samples of this study predate the infection). Cell type and time point are not known.

This clonotype was detected a few times. The rearrangement uses TRBV29-1 and TRBJ1-1; D remains unclear. Germline CDR1 is SQVTM and CDR2 is ANQGSEA. V shed 4 bases and J shed 6 bases, with 12 bases lying between them. This CDR3 comprises 12 residues. The CDR3 coding sequence is TGCAGCGTTGGACTCTCGGACGCTGAAGCTTTCTTT. Protein product: CSVGLSDAEAFF.

The V call is TRBV5-1, the J call TRBJ2-5, with D unresolved. CDR1 is SGHRS and CDR2 is YFSETQ in the germline V gene. Trimming took off 0 bases at V and 2 bases at J, with 14 bases between the two ends. The CDR3 has 16 residues. The CDR3 spells CASSLAVRPEQETQYF. The CDR3 coding sequence is TGCGCCAGCAGCTTGGCCGTTCGTCCGGAGCAAGAGACCCAGTACTTC.

This clonotype showed up just a few times. The chain joins TRBV7-2 to TRBJ2-1, with 14 bases lining up with TRBD2. There are 15 residues in the CDR3. V lost 5 bases and J lost 5; bases outside the gene matches: 2. CDR1 and CDR2 from the germline V gene are SGHTA and FQGNSA. CDR3: CASSTTSGGDNEQFF. The DNA of the CDR3 is TGTGCCAGCAGCACGACTAGCGGGGGGGACAATGAGCAGTTCTTC.

This clonotype is a singleton in its sample. The rearrangement joins TRBV2 to TRBJ1-1; D not resolved. V shed 3 bases and J shed 5 bases, with 10 bases lying between them. Germline CDR1 and CDR2: SNHLY and FYNNEI. The CDR3 contains 13 residues. CDR3 region: CASSDRLKTEAFF. The CDR3, as DNA: TGTGCCAGCAGTGACAGGTTAAAGACTGAAGCTTTCTTT. The whole variable domain, remainder taken from reference TRBV2 and TRBJ1-1, is EPEVTQTPSHQVTQMGQEVILRCVPISNHLYFYWYRQILGQKVEFLVSFYNNEISEKSEIFDDQFSVERPDGSNFTLKIRSTKLEDSAMYFCASSDRLKTEAFFGQGTRLTVV.

The chain employs TRBV4-1 and TRBJ2-7, with D perhaps assigned TRBD1 or TRBD2 (5 bases each). V lost 4 bases, J lost 0 bases, and 13 bases lay in between. The CDR3 loop spans 15 amino acids. From germline, CDR1 is MGHRA and CDR2 YSYEKL. CDR3 sequence: CASSLRDQGSYEQYF. CDR3 DNA sequence: TGCGCCAGCAGCCTACGGGACCAAGGCTCCTACGAGCAGTACTTC.

CDR3 nucleotide sequence: TGTGCCAGTAGTATTGGCTCCGGGACAGGGTCGTTCTTC. Translated: CASSIGSGTGSFF. The chain uses TRBV19 and TRBJ2-1; 9 bases are shared with TRBD1. Germline trimming cut 3 bases from V and 15 bases from J; bases unmatched to any gene: 9. Germline V CDR1 and CDR2: LNHDA, SQIVND (reference sequence). This CDR3 has 13 amino acids. Together with reference TRBV19 and TRBJ2-1, the CDR3 gives the full variable domain: DGGITQSPKYLFRKEGQNVTLSCEQNLNHDAMYWYRQDPGQGLRLIYYSQIVNDFQKGDIAEGYSVSREKKESFPLTVTSAQKNPTAFYLCASSIGSGTGSFFGPGTRLTVL.

This clonotype was observed a few times. This sequence joins TRBV5-6 and TRBJ1-1; D is ambiguous. Trimming removed 2 bases at V and 0 bases at J, with 14 bases between. CDR1 and CDR2 (germline): SGHDT, YYEEEE. There are 16 residues in the CDR3. Here the CDR3 reads CASSLQTAIMNTEAFF. CDR3 sequence (DNA): TGTGCCAGCAGCTTACAAACAGCAATCATGAACACTGAAGCTTTCTTT.

This clonotype was recorded at least ten times. CDR3 sequence (DNA): TGCAGTGCTAGAGATTCGGCCAGGGGGAACTATGGCTACACCTTC. Its protein is CSARDSARGNYGYTF. The rearrangement uses TRBV20-1 and TRBJ1-2; 7 nucleotides align to TRBD1. Germline lookup yields CDR1 DFQATT and CDR2 SNEGSKA (reference sequence). The V gene end was trimmed by 0 bases and the J gene end by 2 bases; junction bases not matched to a gene: 6. The length of the CDR3 is 15 residues.

This clonotype came up many times. This may be a read error, as it is one base from a much larger clone. This chain connects TRBV4-3 to TRBJ2-6; 7 bases are shared with TRBD1. V dropped 3 bases and J dropped 0; count of bases not matched to a gene: 2. The CDR3 has 16 amino acids. The germline gives CDR1 LGHNA, CDR2 YSLEER. In DNA, the CDR3 is TGCGCCAGCAGCCACGCAGGGGGCTCTGGGGCCAACGTCCTGACTTTC. Amino acids: CASSHAGGSGANVLTF.

The chain couples TRBV6-2 or TRBV6-3 to TRBJ2-2; TRBD1 is a possible D gene (5 bases). The germline gives CDR1 MNHEY, CDR2 SVGEGT. V was shortened by 0 bases and J by 0 bases, with 11 bases between the two germline ends. CDR3 length: 17 amino acids. DNA for the CDR3: TGTGCCAGCAGTTACTCGGTCGACAGCGCGAACACCGGGGAGCTGTTTTTT. Its translation is CASSYSVDSANTGELFF.

A few counts support this clonotype. The V call is TRBV15, the J call TRBJ2-4, with 9 bases lining up with TRBD1. The CDR3 runs 14 residues. Germline V gene data show CDR1 as LNHNV and CDR2 as YYDKDF (reference sequence). Germline trimming cut 5 bases from V and 6 bases from J; bases unmatched to any gene: 5. The CDR3 nucleotides are TGTGCCACCAGCTTCCCGGGACAGGGAAACATTCAGTACTTC. It specifies CATSFPGQGNIQYF.

This clonotype came up a few times. In nucleotides, the CDR3 is TGTGCCAGCAGCCCAGGCGCGGGGGCAGGGGATACGCAGTATTTT. This encodes CASSPGAGAGDTQYF. The genes are TRBV6-5 and TRBJ2-3; a weak D match, TRBD2 (7 bases). Per the germline V gene, CDR1 is MNHEY and CDR2 is SVGAGI. The ends were cut back, 6 bases at V and 6 bases at J, with 19 bases in the middle. The CDR3 totals 15 residues.

This clonotype was counted a few times. The V and J genes are TRBV28 and TRBJ1-1; unclear D gene. CDR3 size: 14 residues. CDR1 is MDHEN and CDR2 is SYDVKM in the germline V gene. V shed 4 bases and J shed 0 bases, with 9 bases lying between them. In DNA, the CDR3 is TGTGCCAGCAGTTCCAACCTCATGAACACTGAAGCTTTCTTT. It specifies CASSSNLMNTEAFF.

The chain has TRBV6-6 and TRBJ1-1; D is uncertain. Germline-derived CDR1 and CDR2 are MNHNY and SVGAGI (reference sequence). CDR3 size: 17 residues. V was trimmed by 7 bases and J by 5 bases, leaving 26 bases between them. CDR3 bases: TGTGCCAGCAACCGAAGAGAGCCCCAATCCTTGGAGACTGAAGCTTTCTTT. Translation: CASNRREPQSLETEAFF.

V and J are TRBV6-2 or TRBV6-3 and TRBJ2-7; D may be TRBD2 (5 bases). The V and J ends lost 5 bases and 3 bases respectively, with 11 bases between them. In germline, CDR1 is MNHEY, CDR2 SVGEGT. This CDR3 is built from 13 residues. The CDR3 coding sequence is TGTGCCAGCAGTCGCCCCGCGGGCTACGAGCAGTACTTC. It translates to CASSRPAGYEQYF.

V is TRBV11-2 and J is TRBJ2-7; either TRBD1 or TRBD2 may supply D (5 bases each). Germline CDR1 SGHAT, CDR2 FQNNGV. V was cut by 4 bases and J by 2 bases, with 6 bases left in between. The CDR3 is 12 residues long. DNA for the CDR3: TGTGCCAGCAGCTGGGGGACCTACGAGCAGTACGTC. This gives the protein CASSWGTYEQYV.

The chain is built from TRBV12-3 or TRBV12-4 and TRBJ2-2; TRBD2 might be the D (6 bases). Trimming took off 8 bases at V and 1 base at J, with 8 bases between the two ends. The CDR3 consists of 13 residues. This chain's CDR3 is CASERVNTGELFF. CDR3 DNA: TGTGCCAGCGAGCGGGTGAACACCGGGGAGCTGTTTTTT.

The J gene is TRBJ2-3, the V gene TRBV4-3, with a tentative D call TRBD1 (6 bases). The CDR3 contains 16 residues. Germline V gives CDR1 LGHNA, CDR2 YSLEER. Trimming stripped 4 bases from V and 0 bases from J, with 14 bases between. CDR3: CASSPGYRVSTDTQYF. CDR3 coding DNA: TGCGCCAGCAGCCCGGGCTACAGGGTTAGCACAGATACGCAGTATTTT.

This clonotype was picked up a small number of times. This chain uses TRBV12-3 or TRBV12-4 with TRBJ1-1, with D uncertain. This CDR3 spans 13 amino acids. Trimming shortened V by 7 bases and J by 1 base, and 10 bases separated the two germline ends. The CDR3 DNA reads as TGTGCCAGCAATCCTGACGGGAACACTGAAGCTTTCTTT. As protein: CASNPDGNTEAFF.

The V and J genes are TRBV2 and TRBJ1-2; TRBD1 might be the D (6 bases). CDR1 and CDR2 (germline): SNHLY, FYNNEI. The CDR3 runs to 14 residues. Trimming took 4 bases from V and 6 from J, leaving 15 bases between them. The CDR3 region has the DNA TGTGCCAGCAGTGTAGAGGCAGGGGCTAATGGCTACACCTTC. This gives the protein CASSVEAGANGYTF.

The sample holds a few counts of this clonotype. The chain recombines TRBV15 with TRBJ1-1; 11 bases agree with TRBD1. Germline CDR1 LNHNV, CDR2 YYDKDF (reference sequence). J gave up 8 bases and V 0 bases, and 2 bases lay outside the gene matches. CDR3 length: 14 amino acids. The CDR3 sequence is CATSRDRDRGEAFF. CDR3 in DNA: TGTGCCACCAGCAGAGATCGGGACAGGGGGGAAGCTTTCTTT.

V is TRBV18 and J is TRBJ1-3; 9 bases map to TRBD1. V was clipped by 5 bases and J by 4 bases; unmatched bases: 6. Germline V gene sequence: CDR1 KGHSH, CDR2 LQKENI. CDR3 size: 15 residues. CDR3 sequence reads: CASSAQGASGNTIYF. CDR3 DNA sequence: TGTGCCAGCTCAGCACAGGGGGCCTCGGGAAACACCATATATTTT.

This clonotype showed up many times. The chain joins TRBV3-1 to TRBJ2-2, with 9 nucleotides matching TRBD1. Germline V gene sequence: CDR1 LGHDT, CDR2 YNNKEL (reference sequence). Trimming cost V 7 bases and J 7 bases; bases outside gene matches: 13. CDR3 length equals 16 residues. The CDR3 nucleotides read TGTGCCAGCATATCGTCCGGGACAGGGAAGGTCGGGGAGCTGTTTTTT. Protein sequence: CASISSGTGKVGELFF. Combining the CDR3 with reference TRBV3-1 and TRBJ2-2 gives the whole variable domain DTAVSQTPKYLVTQMGNDKSIKCEQNLGHDTMYWYKQDSKKFLKIMFSYNNKELIINETVPNRFSPKSPDKAHLNLHINSLELGDSAVYFCASISSGTGKVGELFFGEGSRLTVL.

The chain combines TRBV7-2 with TRBJ2-5, with TRBD2 matching 7 bases. Germline V gene data show CDR1 as SGHTA and CDR2 as FQGNSA. V lost 8 bases to trimming and J lost 4 bases; unmatched junction nucleotides: 4. The CDR3 extends over 12 amino acids. The CDR3 nucleotides are TGTGCCAGCCGCGGCGGGGGAGAGACCCAGTACTTC. As protein: CASRGGGETQYF. Variable domain in full (rest from reference TRBV7-2 and TRBJ2-5): GAGVSQSPSNKVTEKGKDVELRCDPISGHTALYWYRQSLGQGLEFLIYFQGNSAPDKSGLPSDRFSAERTGGSVSTLTIQRTQQEDSAVYLCASRGGGETQYFGPGTRLLVL.

This chain joins TRBV5-8 and TRBJ2-7; D possibly matches TRBD1 or TRBD2 (5 bases each). The CDR3 has 11 amino acids. Germline loops: CDR1 SGHTS, CDR2 YDEGEE. The V end lost 4 bases, the J end lost 9 bases, and 11 bases lay between the germline ends. CDR3 residues: CASSGGGVQYF. CDR3 nucleotide sequence: TGTGCCAGCAGCGGTGGGGGTGTGCAGTACTTC.

At least ten counts were recorded for this clonotype. V and J are TRBV20-1 and TRBJ2-6; D gene uncertain. The V gene's germline CDR1 is DFQATT and CDR2 SNEGSKA (reference sequence). The CDR3 length is 13 residues. The CDR3 coding sequence is TGCATCGCCGCATTATCCGGGGCCAACGTCCTGACTTTC. Protein: CIAALSGANVLTF.

This clonotype was picked up a small number of times. J is TRBJ2-5 and V is TRBV20-1; 7 nucleotides agree with TRBD2. The germline CDR1 and CDR2 sequences are DFQATT and SNEGSKA (reference sequence). The trim removed 5 bases at V and 4 bases at J, leaving 7 bases unmatched. The CDR3 is 13 amino acids. CDR3 protein: CSAARTSRETQYF. The CDR3 DNA is TGCAGTGCTGCTCGGACTAGTCGAGAGACCCAGTACTTC.